These 18 T cell receptor beta chains came from one sample sequenced in a study of regulatory T cells in long-lasting Graves disease. The time point was: persistent/refractory GD, antithyroid drugs over 5 years with positive TRAb. From PBMCs, RNA was extracted and then used to make the TCR library. Relying on iRepertoire HTBI primers and Arm-PCR of CDR3 regions, the team built TCR beta libraries. One entry per CDR3 protein, called by TCRdb with MiXCR from the multiplex PCR reads. The table lists approximately 380,000 distinct CDR3 sequences, under 25% of them singletons. Sequences were derived from peripheral blood mononuclear cells (PBMCs), sampled when the disease was refractory, from a patient treated with antithyroid drugs. The receptors come from a female donor with Graves disease.

This rearrangement joins TRBV4-1 to TRBJ1-2; the D gene is possibly TRBD1 (5 bases). The germline V gene encodes CDR1 MGHRA and CDR2 YSYEKL. The CDR3 covers 14 residues. With 1 base removed from V and 2 bases from J, the gap between germline ends came to 8 bases. CDR3 region: CASSQVAGNYGYTF. CDR3 sequence (DNA): TGCGCCAGCAGCCAAGTAGCAGGGAACTATGGCTACACCTTC.

The rearrangement joins TRBV20-1 to TRBJ1-5, with 8 bases lining up with TRBD1. The V and J ends lost 6 bases and 4 bases, in that order; junction bases with no gene match: 11. CDR3 length: 15 amino acids. CDR1 and CDR2 (germline): DFQATT, SNEGSKA (reference sequence). The CDR3 DNA reads TGCAGTGCCGTGCCCCGGACAGGGAAAAATCAGCCCCAGCATTTT. Its translation is CSAVPRTGKNQPQHF.

The rearrangement links TRBV12-3 or TRBV12-4 to TRBJ1-5; 7 bases line up with TRBD1. V gave up 3 bases and J gave up 6 bases; unmatched junction bases: 5. The CDR3 has 14 amino acids. CDR3: CASSFSGGSQPQHF. In DNA form, the CDR3 reads TGTGCCAGCAGTTTCTCAGGGGGTAGTCAGCCCCAGCATTTT.

The V call is TRBV7-9, the J call TRBJ2-1, with 8 bases that match TRBD2. V shed 1 base, J shed 5 bases, and the junction held 4 bases outside the gene matches. Germline loops: CDR1 SEHNR, CDR2 FQNEAQ (reference sequence). The CDR3 has 15 residues. The CDR3 sequence: CASSLGFSGNNEQFF. CDR3 nucleotides: TGTGCCAGCAGCTTAGGGTTTAGCGGGAACAATGAGCAGTTCTTC.

This clonotype was picked up many times. V and J are TRBV28 and TRBJ1-2; 8 positions match TRBD1. Losses at the gene ends were 6 bases for V and 8 bases for J; bases not matched to a gene: 11. The CDR3 is 14 residues long. CDR1 is MDHEN and CDR2 is SYDVKM in the germline V gene. As DNA, the CDR3 is TGTGCCAGCAGAATGGCAGGGGGCCTTGGGGGCTACACCTTC. Its protein product is CASRMAGGLGGYTF.

This sequence joins TRBV11-2 and TRBJ2-1; TRBD1 aligns across 7 bases. The CDR3 contains 11 residues. CDR1 is SGHAT and CDR2 is FQNNGV in the germline V gene. Unmatched junction bases numbered 2, after V lost 10 bases and J lost 5 bases. The CDR3 is CATTGDNEQFF. The CDR3 DNA follows: TGTGCCACAACAGGGGACAATGAGCAGTTCTTC.

The chain combines TRBV20-1 with TRBJ1-1; 9 bases agree with TRBD1. The trim removed 4 bases at V and 1 base at J, leaving 7 bases unmatched. This CDR3 comprises 15 residues. The V gene's germline CDR1 is DFQATT and CDR2 SNEGSKA (reference sequence). The CDR3: CSAMGQGNWNTEAFF. The CDR3 bases are TGCAGTGCTATGGGACAGGGAAATTGGAACACTGAAGCTTTCTTT.

This chain uses TRBV6-1 with TRBJ1-4; D gene ambiguous. The V and J ends lost 4 bases and 6 bases respectively, with 9 bases between them. This CDR3 comprises 13 residues. Germline-derived CDR1 and CDR2 are MNHNS and SASEGT. CDR3 sequence (DNA): TGTGCCAGCAGTGGTGGGGTTCATGAAAAACTGTTTTTT. It encodes CASSGGVHEKLFF.

This clonotype has more than one count but fewer than ten. The rearrangement uses TRBV11-2 and TRBJ2-7; tentatively, D is TRBD2 (5 bases). The CDR3 contains 14 residues. V was clipped by 5 bases and J by 3 bases, with 14 bases between them. CDR1 and CDR2 (germline): SGHAT, FQNNGV. CDR3 sequence (DNA): TGTGCCAGCAGCCCCAGAGGGTTTGGCTACGAGCAGTACTTC. Encoded protein: CASSPRGFGYEQYF.

In its sample, this clonotype was seen a few times. The chain links TRBV5-1 to TRBJ2-7; 13 bases agree with TRBD2. From germline, CDR1 is SGHRS and CDR2 YFSETQ. The CDR3 consists of 17 residues. V lost 3 bases, J lost 4 bases, and 10 bases stayed unmatched. CDR3 DNA sequence: TGCGCCAGCAGCTCTGCCCCCCGACTAGCGGGAGGATACGAGCAGTACTTC. Translating gives CASSSAPRLAGGYEQYF.

This chain uses TRBV16 with TRBJ1-2, with D perhaps matching TRBD1 (5 bases). The germline V gene encodes CDR1 KGHSY and CDR2 FQNENV. Trimming removed 2 bases at V and 5 bases at J, with 21 bases between. This CDR3 has 17 amino acids. CDR3 nucleotides: TGTGCCAGCAGCCAAGCCCTCCCCGGGACCCGGGGGTATGGCTACACCTTC. Encoded protein: CASSQALPGTRGYGYTF.

This chain joins TRBV6-1 and TRBJ1-5; 7 bases are shared with TRBD1. Germline CDR1 reads MNHNS; CDR2 reads SASEGT. This CDR3 is built from 15 residues. The trim removed 2 bases at V and 4 bases at J, leaving 5 bases unmatched. DNA for the CDR3: TGTGCCAGCAGTGAACGAAGACAGGGTAATCAGCCCCAGCATTTT. Its protein product is CASSERRQGNQPQHF.

This clonotype was detected only a few times. J is TRBJ1-1 and V is TRBV5-1; D perhaps matches TRBD1 (6 bases). CDR1 and CDR2 (germline): SGHRS, YFSETQ. This CDR3 comprises 16 residues. V lost 4 bases to trimming and J lost 1 base, with 17 bases between them. The CDR3 reads CASSPTLLTGNTEAFF. The CDR3 coding sequence is TGCGCCAGCAGCCCCACCCTCCTGACAGGGAACACTGAAGCTTTCTTT.

This clonotype was observed a handful of times. This chain links TRBV15 with TRBJ1-4; D uncertain. This CDR3 has 14 residues. V was pared by 5 bases and J by 5 bases, with 12 bases between. The germline V gene has CDR1 LNHNV and CDR2 YYDKDF (reference sequence). The CDR3 reads CATSATLVNEKLFF. CDR3 nucleotide sequence: TGTGCCACCAGCGCTACCCTTGTCAATGAAAAACTGTTTTTT.

The chain has TRBV10-3 and TRBJ2-7; 9 bases match TRBD1. The CDR3 is 13 residues long. CDR1 and CDR2 from the germline V gene are ENHRY and SYGVKD. J was trimmed by 7 bases and V by 4 bases; bases with no gene match: 5. CDR3 protein: CAISGTGVGEQYF. The CDR3 DNA reads TGTGCCATCAGTGGGACAGGGGTTGGGGAGCAGTACTTC.

This clonotype was seen a handful of times. The rearrangement uses TRBV11-2 and TRBJ2-7; maybe TRBD1 (5 bases). The CDR3 is 16 amino acids. From germline, CDR1 is SGHAT and CDR2 FQNNGV. The V end was cut by 5 bases, the J end by 5 bases, with 22 bases between. CDR3 nucleotide sequence: TGTGCCAGCAGCCCGTTCGAGCAGGGTCCTGTAGACGAGCAGTACTTC. Translated, it gives CASSPFEQGPVDEQYF.

The chain recombines TRBV29-1 with TRBJ2-7; TRBD1 or TRBD2 may be the D gene (7 bases each). Germline-derived CDR1 and CDR2 are SQVTM and ANQGSEA. The V gene lost 1 base and the J gene lost 6 bases, with 10 bases spanning the gap. This CDR3 has 12 amino acids. In nucleotides, the CDR3 is TGCAGCGTTGAAGCAGGGGGGGGCGAGCAGTACTTC. The encoded protein is CSVEAGGGEQYF.

Comments on this clonotype: Its ends do not fully match the called genes, so a read error is possible. This chain links TRBV7-8 with TRBJ2-5; 7 positions match TRBD1. Germline-derived CDR1 and CDR2 are SGHVS and FQNEAQ. The CDR3 totals 14 residues. The chain's CDR3 is CASSQRQGVETQYF. CDR3 bases: TGCGCCAGCAGCCAACGACAGGGTGTGGAGACCCAGTACTTC.